The subject of this entry is one TCR beta chain. Data came from immunoSEQ multiplex PCR; TCRdb stores just in-frame clones and leaves some out. The sample yields 2 million to 2.5 million clones, roughly 93% seen once. The data originate from a study of shared clonotypes between healthy human individuals. Study details: Each donor's CD8 memory used one plate, CD8 naive two, each CD4 subset three.

The CDR3 sequence is 12 residues long. Germline V gene data show CDR1 as SGHRS and CDR2 as YFSETQ. Trimming left V 7 bases short and J 7 bases short, with 11 bases between. The sequenced sample was naive CD4+ T cells from PBMCs. Stated subset: CD45RA+ positively selected. The TCR originated in a man between 18 and 35 years old in good health. Some clones in this sample may be carry-over from other donors' samples. The chain combines TRBV5-1 with TRBJ2-2, with D unresolved. CDR3 in DNA: TGCGCCAGCGCACCCCGTGGCGGGGAGCTGTTTTTT. Encoded protein: CASAPRGGELFF.